One and the same sample provided the 5 T cell receptor beta chains below, sequenced in a study of T cell repertoires and leukemia-associated antigens. TCRdb ran MiXCR on the 5' RACE reads and lists one entry per CDR3 protein. The sample has 14,000 or so distinct CDR3 sequences, roughly 40% seen once; the top ten hold about 9%. For these TCRs, the target antigens are not known. Source material: CD3+ T cells sorted from blood and cultured. The receptors come from a female donor in good health.

V and J are TRBV7-2 and TRBJ2-7; D gene uncertain. Germline V gene sequence: CDR1 SGHTA, CDR2 FQGNSA. This CDR3 contains 14 residues. The germline V and J ends were trimmed by 5 bases and 7 bases, with 18 bases remaining between them. CDR3 DNA: TGTGCCAGCAGCGTCAAGTATAGGCAGGATGAGCAGTACTTC. This encodes CASSVKYRQDEQYF.

The gene calls are TRBV29-1 and TRBJ2-1; no reliable D call. V lost 1 base to trimming and J lost 4 bases, with 5 bases between them. The CDR3 covers 12 residues. Germline lookup yields CDR1 SQVTM and CDR2 ANQGSEA. The DNA for the CDR3 is TGCAGCGTTGAAGGAAAATACAATGAGCAGTTCTTC. Translating gives CSVEGKYNEQFF.

The chain couples TRBV29-1 to TRBJ2-6, with unresolved D. The CDR3 runs 14 residues. Germline V gene sequence: CDR1 SQVTM, CDR2 ANQGSEA. Trimming took 4 bases from V and 2 from J, leaving 9 bases between them. The CDR3 region is CSVGVYPGANVLTF. The DNA for the CDR3 is TGCAGCGTTGGCGTTTACCCTGGGGCCAACGTCCTGACTTTC. Full variable domain (remainder filled in from reference TRBV29-1 and TRBJ2-6): SAVISQKPSRDICQRGTSLTIQCQVDSQVTMMFWYRQQPGQSLTLIATANQGSEATYESGFVIDKFPISRPNLTFSTLTVSNMSPEDSSIYLCSVGVYPGANVLTFGAGSRLTVL.

As regards this clonotype: The germline gene is not matched at one end of the junction; a read error may be the cause. The rearrangement links TRBV2 to TRBJ1-3, with TRBD1 as a possible D gene (6 bases). Germline V gene sequence: CDR1 SNHLY, CDR2 FYNNEI. The CDR3 has 16 residues. In DNA form, the CDR3 reads TGCGCCAGCAGTGAATCGGGGGGGCCCTCTGGATACACCATATATTTT. Its protein product is CASSESGGPSGYTIYF.

This clonotype was counted only a few times. A read error may be the cause here, since a much bigger clone is one base away. The CDR3 does not end in the conserved phenylalanine or tryptophan, so this is likely a read error. The chain joins TRBV18 to TRBJ2-5; 7 bases map to TRBD1. Per the germline V gene, CDR1 is KGHSH and CDR2 is LQKENI. The CDR3 spans 16 residues. The V and J ends lost 4 bases and 4 bases, in that order; junction bases with no gene match: 12. This CDR3 is CASSLYPTGVGETQYS. CDR3 sequence (DNA): TGTGCCAGCTCACTTTACCCAACAGGGGTCGGAGAGACCCAGTACTCC.